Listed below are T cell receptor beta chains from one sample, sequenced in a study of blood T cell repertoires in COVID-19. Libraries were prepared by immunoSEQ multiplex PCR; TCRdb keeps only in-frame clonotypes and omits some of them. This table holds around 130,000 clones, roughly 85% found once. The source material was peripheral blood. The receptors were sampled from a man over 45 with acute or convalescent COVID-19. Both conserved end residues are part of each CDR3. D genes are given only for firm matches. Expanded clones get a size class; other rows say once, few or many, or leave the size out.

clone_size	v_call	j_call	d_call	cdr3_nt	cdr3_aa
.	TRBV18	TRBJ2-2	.	TGTGCCAGCGGAGAGGGCGCCGGGGAGCTGTTTTTT	CASGEGAGELFF
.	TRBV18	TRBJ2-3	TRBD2	TGTGCCAGCTCACCACCGTCAGGCGGGGGAGCAGATACGCAGTATTTT	CASSPPSGGGADTQYF
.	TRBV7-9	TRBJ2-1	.	TGTGCCAGCAGCCTTAGCTCCACCTCCTACAATGAGCAGTTCTTC	CASSLSSTSYNEQFF
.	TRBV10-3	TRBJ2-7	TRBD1	TGTGCCATCAGTGACAGGGGGCAGCAGTACGAGCAGTACTTC	CAISDRGQQYEQYF
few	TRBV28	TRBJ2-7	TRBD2	TGTGCCAGCAGTTTGGGGAGTGGGAGGGGCGAGCAGTACTTC	CASSLGSGRGEQYF
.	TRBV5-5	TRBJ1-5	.	TGTGCCAGCAGCGAGGGCCGAGGAGAACAGCCCCAGCATTTT	CASSEGRGEQPQHF
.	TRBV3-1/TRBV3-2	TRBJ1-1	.	TGTGCCAGCAGCGAAACGGCGGGGGGCACTGAAGCTTTCTTT	CASSETAGGTEAFF
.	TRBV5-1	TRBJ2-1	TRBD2	TGCGCCTCGCGGGAGACCTACAATGAGCAGTTCTTC	CASRETYNEQFF
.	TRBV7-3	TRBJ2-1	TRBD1	TGTGCCAGCAGCTTAACGGGGACAGGGGGTCTTGAGCAGTTCTTC	CASSLTGTGGLEQFF
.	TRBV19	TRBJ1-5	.	TGTGCCAGTTCGGGAGTTTATAGCAATCAGCCCCAGCATTTT	CASSGVYSNQPQHF
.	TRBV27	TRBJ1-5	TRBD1	TGTGCCAGCAGCCCCGGGACAGGCTCTAATCAGCCCCAGCATTTT	CASSPGTGSNQPQHF
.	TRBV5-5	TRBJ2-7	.	TGTGCCAGCAGCCCGGAGAGTGACCACGAGCAGTACTTC	CASSPESDHEQYF
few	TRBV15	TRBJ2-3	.	TGTGCCACCAGCGGGCTATTAGATACGCAGTATTTT	CATSGLLDTQYF
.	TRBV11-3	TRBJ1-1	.	TGTGCCAGCAGCTTAGGTGGCAGGGCGAACACTGAAGCTTTCTTT	CASSLGGRANTEAFF
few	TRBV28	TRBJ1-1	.	TGTGCCAGCAGTTTTACCCAGGCGAACACTGAAGCTTTCTTT	CASSFTQANTEAFF
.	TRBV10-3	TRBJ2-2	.	TGTGCCATCAGTGAGACGCCAGTATACACCGGGGAGCTGTTTTTT	CAISETPVYTGELFF
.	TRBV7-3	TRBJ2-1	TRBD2	TGTGCCAGCAGCTTAATGGGACTAGCGGGGATTAATGAGCAGTTCTTC	CASSLMGLAGINEQFF
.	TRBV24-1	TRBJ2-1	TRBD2	TGTGCCACCAGTGGACTAGCGGCAGCTAAGGAGCAGTTCTTC	CATSGLAAAKEQFF
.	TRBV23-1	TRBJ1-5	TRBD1	TGCGCCAGCAGCTGGGGACAGGGATCTCAGCCCCAGCATTTT	CASSWGQGSQPQHF
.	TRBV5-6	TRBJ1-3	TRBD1	TGTGCCAGCAGCGACAAACAGGGGGCATATAGTGGAAACACCATATATTTT	CASSDKQGAYSGNTIYF
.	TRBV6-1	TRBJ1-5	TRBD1	TGTGCCAGCAGTGAAGTTGGACAGGGTGGGTTTCGGCAGCCCCAGCATTTT	CASSEVGQGGFRQPQHF
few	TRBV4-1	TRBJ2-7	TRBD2	TGCGCCAGCAGCCAAGGGACTAGCGGGAAGAGATCCTACGAGCAGTACTTC	CASSQGTSGKRSYEQYF
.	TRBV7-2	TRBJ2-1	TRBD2	TGTGCCAGCAGCTTAGGGACTAGCGGTAACAATGAGCAGTTCTTC	CASSLGTSGNNEQFF
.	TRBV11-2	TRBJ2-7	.	TGTGCCAGCAGCTTAGAAGGGGCAGCGATTTACGAGCAGTACTTC	CASSLEGAAIYEQYF
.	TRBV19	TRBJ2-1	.	TGTGCCAGTCGAGCGGGCCCTACCTACAATGAGCAGTTCTTC	CASRAGPTYNEQFF
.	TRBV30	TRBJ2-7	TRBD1	TGTGCCTGGACCAGCACAGGGGCCACCTACGAGCAGTACTTC	CAWTSTGATYEQYF
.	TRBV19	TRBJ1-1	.	TGTGCCAGTAGGAGGCAGGGGAACACTGAAGCTTTCTTT	CASRRQGNTEAFF
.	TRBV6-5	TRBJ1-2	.	TGTGCCAGCAGTTATGGGGGCCTCAACTATGGCTACACCTTC	CASSYGGLNYGYTF
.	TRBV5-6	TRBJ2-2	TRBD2	TGTGCCAGCAGCCCGCCTGGACTAGCGGGGGGCACCGGGGAGCTGTTTTTT	CASSPPGLAGGTGELFF
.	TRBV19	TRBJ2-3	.	TGTGCCAGTAGCCTAGGAAAGCCAGATACGCAGTATTTT	CASSLGKPDTQYF
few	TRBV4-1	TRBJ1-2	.	TGCGCCAGCAGCCAAGAAGGCAGGGGCGGCTACACCTTC	CASSQEGRGGYTF
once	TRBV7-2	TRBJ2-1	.	TGTGCCAGCAGCTTAGAGGGGTTCTCCTACAATGAGCAGTTCTTC	CASSLEGFSYNEQFF
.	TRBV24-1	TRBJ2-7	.	TGTGCCACCAGTGATCCTAGCGACCCGAGAGGGACCGAGCAGTACTTC	CATSDPSDPRGTEQYF
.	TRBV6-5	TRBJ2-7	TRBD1	TGTGCCAGCAGAATGGACAGGGAGAGCTCCTACGAGCAGTACTTC	CASRMDRESSYEQYF
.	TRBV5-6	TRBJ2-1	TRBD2	TGTGCCAGCAGCTTAATAGGAGGACTAGCGGGCAATGAGCAGTTCTTC	CASSLIGGLAGNEQFF
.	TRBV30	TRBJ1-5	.	TGTGCCTGGAGCTTAACAGGTGGGCAGCCCCAGCATTTT	CAWSLTGGQPQHF
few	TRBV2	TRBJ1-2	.	TGTGCCAGCAGTGAAGCGCTAGGCCGGGATGGCTACACCTTC	CASSEALGRDGYTF